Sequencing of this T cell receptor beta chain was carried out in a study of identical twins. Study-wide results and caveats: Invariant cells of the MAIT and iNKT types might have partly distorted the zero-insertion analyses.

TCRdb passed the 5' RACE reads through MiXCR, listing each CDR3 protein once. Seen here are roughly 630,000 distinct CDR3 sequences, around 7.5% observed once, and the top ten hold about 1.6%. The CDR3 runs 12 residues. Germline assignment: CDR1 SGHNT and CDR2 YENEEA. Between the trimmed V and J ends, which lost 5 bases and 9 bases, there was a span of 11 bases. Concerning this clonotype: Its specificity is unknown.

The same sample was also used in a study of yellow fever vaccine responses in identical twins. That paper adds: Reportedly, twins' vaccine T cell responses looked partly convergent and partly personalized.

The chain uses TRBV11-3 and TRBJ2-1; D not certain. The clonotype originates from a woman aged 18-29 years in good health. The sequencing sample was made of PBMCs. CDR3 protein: CASSPRPREQFF. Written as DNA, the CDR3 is TGTGCCAGCAGCCCACGTCCCCGTGAGCAGTTCTTC. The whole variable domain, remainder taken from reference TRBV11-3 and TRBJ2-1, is EAGVVQSPRYKIIEKKQPVAFWCNPISGHNTLYWYLQNLGQGPELLIRYENEEAVDDSQLPKDRFSAERLKGVDSTLKIQPAELGDSAVYLCASSPRPREQFFGPGTRLTVL.